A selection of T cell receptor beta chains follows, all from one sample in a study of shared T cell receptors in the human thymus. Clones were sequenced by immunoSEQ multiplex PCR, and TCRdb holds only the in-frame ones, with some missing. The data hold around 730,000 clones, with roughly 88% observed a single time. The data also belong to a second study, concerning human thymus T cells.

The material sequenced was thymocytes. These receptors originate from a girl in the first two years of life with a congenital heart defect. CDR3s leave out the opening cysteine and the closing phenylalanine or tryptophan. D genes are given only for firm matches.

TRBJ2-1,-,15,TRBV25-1,ASSEFMGAGRSGEQF
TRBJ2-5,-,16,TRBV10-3,AISENIGERTPPDTQY
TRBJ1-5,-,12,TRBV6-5,ASRAPGGNQPQH
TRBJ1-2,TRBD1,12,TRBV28,ASSPTGPGYGYT
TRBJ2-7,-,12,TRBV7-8,ASSRTNYSYEQY
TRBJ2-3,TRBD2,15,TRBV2,ASSQGTSGSETDTQY
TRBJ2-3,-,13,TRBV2,ASRGGATSTDTQY
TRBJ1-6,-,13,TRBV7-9,ASSLVLDSNSPLH
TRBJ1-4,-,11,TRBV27,ASSRNRCEKLF
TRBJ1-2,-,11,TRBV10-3,AISEGADYGYT
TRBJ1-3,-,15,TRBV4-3,ASSQDRGQTSGNTIY
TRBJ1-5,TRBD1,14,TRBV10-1,ASNCTGVHSNQPQH
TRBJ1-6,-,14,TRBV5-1,ASSLVQGRYNSPLH
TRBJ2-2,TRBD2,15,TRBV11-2,ASSLYSGGANTGELF
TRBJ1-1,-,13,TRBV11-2,ASSLEASRRTEAF